The 27 T cell receptor beta chains given below trace back to one sample, sequenced in a study of OX40 agonist ivuxolimab in advanced cancers. Produced via immunoSEQ multiplex PCR; TCRdb's table is partial and in-frame only. In the table there are some 80,000 clones, around 86% of which are singletons. Sequences were derived from CD4+ or CD8+ T cells sorted from blood, sampled in a trial of the OX40 agonist ivuxolimab. The receptors stem from an adult with an advanced solid tumor such as melanoma, head and neck, liver or kidney cancer.

The rearrangement uses TRBV6-1 and TRBJ1-5; no clear D gene. Germline lookup yields CDR1 MNHNS and CDR2 SASEGT. The CDR3 has 12 amino acids. With 6 bases removed from V and 2 bases from J, the gap between germline ends came to 5 bases. CDR3 loop: CASRRGNQPQHF. The DNA of the CDR3 is TGTGCCAGCAGGAGGGGCAATCAGCCCCAGCATTTT.

The chain employs TRBV15 and TRBJ1-2; D is possibly TRBD1 (5 bases). Germline V lookup: CDR1 LNHNV, CDR2 YYDKDF (reference sequence). This CDR3 has 17 amino acids. V shed 0 bases and J shed 4 bases, with 18 bases lying between them. For the CDR3, the DNA is TGTGCCACCAGCAGAGATGGCCGGGACTCTAACCCCTATGGCTACACCTTC. This sequence encodes CATSRDGRDSNPYGYTF.

Written as DNA, the CDR3 is TGTGCCAGCAGCTTGCACGGGAACACTGAAGCTTTCTTT. Protein product: CASSLHGNTEAFF. This chain connects TRBV5-5 to TRBJ1-1; no reliable D call. The CDR3 has 13 residues. Germline V CDR1 and CDR2: SGHKS, YYEKEE (reference sequence). Trimming took 1 base from V and 1 from J, leaving 5 bases between them.

V gene TRBV13 combines with J gene TRBJ2-1, with TRBD2 matching 12 bases. The CDR3 spans 16 residues. The V gene's germline CDR1 is PRHDT and CDR2 FYEKMQ (reference sequence). Germline trimming cut 6 bases from V and 3 bases from J; bases unmatched to any gene: 6. The CDR3 DNA reads as TGTGCCAGCAGACTCCGGACTAGCGGGGACTACAATGAGCAGTTCTTC. The encoded protein is CASRLRTSGDYNEQFF.

About this clone itself: The conserved final phenylalanine or tryptophan is absent from the CDR3, which likely points to a read error. V and J are TRBV7-8 and TRBJ1-2; D uncertain. V was cut by 3 bases and J by 4 bases, with 12 bases left in between. Germline values: CDR1 SGHVS, CDR2 FQNEAQ. CDR3 size: 14 residues. CDR3 sequence: CASSLPGNPYGYTL. In nucleotides, the CDR3 is TGTGCCAGCAGCTTGCCGGGGAACCCCTATGGCTACACCCTC.

This chain uses TRBV5-6 with TRBJ1-5; 7 bases agree with TRBD1. J gave up 6 bases and V 4 bases, and 4 bases lay outside the gene matches. Germline V gene lookup returns CDR1 SGHDT and CDR2 YYEEEE. This CDR3 spans 13 amino acids. In DNA, the CDR3 is TGTGCCAGCAGCCTGACAGGGAGTCAGCCCCAGCATTTT. Translation gives CASSLTGSQPQHF.

The chain combines TRBV6-4 with TRBJ1-1, with unresolved D. Trimming cost V 8 bases and J 6 bases, with 10 bases left between them. Germline CDR1 reads MRHNA; CDR2 reads SNTAGT. The CDR3 has 11 residues. For the CDR3, the DNA is TGTGCCAGCCGGGGAGGCGCTGAAGCTTTCTTT. Protein sequence: CASRGGAEAFF.

The rearrangement joins TRBV2 to TRBJ2-1, with D tentatively TRBD2 (6 bases). The ends were cut back, 6 bases at V and 3 bases at J, with 6 bases in the middle. The germline gives CDR1 SNHLY, CDR2 FYNNEI. The CDR3 extends over 12 amino acids. The CDR3 sequence is CASSGGYNEQFF. For the CDR3, the DNA is TGTGCCAGCAGCGGGGGCTACAATGAGCAGTTCTTC.

This chain links TRBV11-3 with TRBJ1-1, with D perhaps TRBD1 (6 bases). This CDR3 has 13 amino acids. CDR1 and CDR2 (germline): SGHNT, YENEEA. The V end was cut by 3 bases, the J end by 3 bases, with 8 bases between. CDR3 in DNA: TGTGCCAGCAGCTTGTACAGGGACACTGAAGCTTTCTTT. Translated, it gives CASSLYRDTEAFF.

This clone was seen a handful of times. The chain is built from TRBV4-2 and TRBJ1-2; D ambiguous. The germline V and J ends were trimmed by 0 bases and 2 bases, with 7 bases remaining between them. This CDR3 comprises 14 residues. Germline V gene lookup returns CDR1 LGHNA and CDR2 YNFKEQ. CDR3 sequence (DNA): TGTGCCAGCAGCCAAGAGCTAGGGAACTATGGCTACACCTTC. It codes for CASSQELGNYGYTF.

The gene calls are TRBV7-9 and TRBJ2-3; possibly TRBD1 for D (5 bases). The CDR3 has 14 amino acids. Deletions cut 6 bases from V and 5 bases from J, with 15 bases between. CDR1 and CDR2 from the germline V gene are SEHNR and FQNEAQ (reference sequence). The DNA of the CDR3 is TGTGCCAGCAGTATAAGAGGACATCTAGATACGCAGTATTTT. Translated, it gives CASSIRGHLDTQYF.

This chain connects TRBV7-2 to TRBJ2-7; 8 nucleotides agree with TRBD2. Germline values: CDR1 SGHTA, CDR2 FQGNSA. CDR3 length: 16 residues. The ends lost 2 bases at V and 3 bases at J; junction bases unmatched: 9. Written as DNA, the CDR3 is TGTGCCAGCAGCTTAACGGGAGGGCCGACAAGCTACGAGCAGTACTTC. This sequence encodes CASSLTGGPTSYEQYF.

This chain joins TRBV18 and TRBJ2-5, with 10 bases fitting TRBD2. The CDR3 length is 18 residues. The ends lost 0 bases at V and 4 bases at J; junction bases unmatched: 11. Germline CDR1 KGHSH, CDR2 LQKENI. The CDR3 DNA sequence: TGTGCCAGCTCACCACCGGGGTTAGCGGGGGGTCGAGGAGAGACCCAGTACTTC. Translation gives CASSPPGLAGGRGETQYF.

DNA of the CDR3: TGCGCCAGCAGCTTGGGGGGGACGAGCTCCTACAATGAGCAGTTCTTC. Amino acid sequence: CASSLGGTSSYNEQFF. The chain uses TRBV5-1 and TRBJ2-1; D is possibly TRBD1 or TRBD2 (5 bases each). The germline gives CDR1 SGHRS, CDR2 YFSETQ. The CDR3 length is 16 residues. The V end was cut by 0 bases, the J end by 0 bases, with 10 bases between.

The CDR3 is CSAEYSDTQYF. The CDR3 DNA sequence: TGCAGTGCTGAATATTCGGATACGCAGTATTTT. The genes are TRBV20-1 and TRBJ2-3, with D hard to call. V shed 5 bases and J shed 6 bases, with 9 bases lying between them. Per the germline V gene, CDR1 is DFQATT and CDR2 is SNEGSKA (reference sequence). The CDR3 is 11 amino acids.

This chain uses TRBV28 with TRBJ1-5; D might be TRBD1 (6 bases). Looked up from germline, CDR1 is MDHEN and CDR2 is SYDVKM. CDR3 size: 14 residues. Deletions cut 6 bases from V and 2 bases from J, with 11 bases between. Written as DNA, the CDR3 is TGTGCCAGCAGAGGGGGGCTGGGCAATCAGCCCCAGCATTTT. It encodes CASRGGLGNQPQHF.

This clone was recorded only once. The chain uses TRBV30 and TRBJ1-2; possibly TRBD1 for D (6 bases). V lost 2 bases, J lost 4 bases, and 11 bases lay in between. The CDR3 is 13 amino acids. Germline V gene lookup returns CDR1 GTSNPN and CDR2 SVGIG (reference sequence). The DNA for the CDR3 is TGTGCCTGGAGTCCCGGGACAAGCTATGGCTACACCTTC. The encoded protein is CAWSPGTSYGYTF.

The chain combines TRBV5-5 with TRBJ2-7; perhaps D is TRBD1 or TRBD2 (5 bases each). V lost 4 bases and J 0 bases, leaving 14 bases between the germline ends. Germline V gene lookup returns CDR1 SGHKS and CDR2 YYEKEE (reference sequence). The CDR3 covers 15 residues. The CDR3 nucleotides read TGTGCCAGCAGCCTAGGCTCCGGGGCCTCCTACGAGCAGTACTTC. Its translation: CASSLGSGASYEQYF.

CDR3 sequence reads: CASSPDRAPYEQYF. The CDR3 DNA sequence: TGTGCCAGCAGCCCCGACAGGGCACCCTACGAGCAGTACTTC. This chain joins TRBV7-9 and TRBJ2-7; 7 nucleotides line up with TRBD1. This CDR3 region has 14 residues. Germline CDR1 is SEHNR and CDR2 is FQNEAQ (reference sequence). The J segment lost 2 bases and the V segment lost 5 bases, leaving 6 bases of the junction unmatched.

The rearrangement links TRBV10-2 to TRBJ2-2, with TRBD2 identical over 10 bases. The CDR3 spans 15 residues. CDR1 and CDR2 (germline): WSHSY, SAAADI. With 6 bases clipped from V and 0 bases from J, the junction kept 1 base outside the gene matches. CDR3 in DNA: TGCGCCAGCAGGCTAGCGGGGGCGAACACCGGGGAGCTGTTTTTT. This sequence encodes CASRLAGANTGELFF.

This sequence joins TRBV6-5 and TRBJ2-7; D not resolved. The CDR3 runs 15 residues. Trimming cost V 7 bases and J 1 base, with 17 bases left between them. The V gene's germline CDR1 is MNHEY and CDR2 SVGAGI. CDR3 amino acids: CASTLGPANSYEQYF. The CDR3 DNA follows: TGTGCCAGCACCTTAGGGCCAGCGAATTCCTACGAGCAGTACTTC.

The chain has TRBV7-8 and TRBJ2-3; TRBD2 matches at 12 bases. V shed 5 bases and J 9 bases; nucleotides not matched to a gene: 12. The V gene's germline CDR1 is SGHVS and CDR2 FQNEAQ. The CDR3 loop spans 16 amino acids. For the CDR3, the DNA is TGTGCCAGCAGCCAAAACCGACTAGCGGGGGTAATAACGCAGTATTTT. Translating it yields CASSQNRLAGVITQYF.

The chain joins TRBV25-1 to TRBJ2-6; no reliable D call. This CDR3 contains 16 residues. Looked up from germline, CDR1 is MGHDK and CDR2 is SYGVNS. V was pared by 3 bases and J by 4 bases, with 13 bases between. CDR3 region: CASSDPGASGANVLTF. DNA of the CDR3: TGTGCCAGCAGTGACCCGGGCGCGTCGGGGGCCAACGTCCTGACTTTC.

This clone appeared a single time. The chain links TRBV6-6 to TRBJ1-6; no clear D gene. V lost 6 bases and J 5 bases, leaving 14 bases between the germline ends. CDR1 is MNHNY and CDR2 is SVGAGI in the germline V gene (reference sequence). This CDR3 region has 15 residues. The chain's CDR3 is CASRTPGGNNSPLHF. The CDR3 DNA follows: TGTGCCAGCAGAACCCCGGGCGGCAATAATTCACCCCTCCACTTT.

This chain connects TRBV7-3 to TRBJ2-5, with 12 bases identical to TRBD1. Per the germline V gene, CDR1 is SGHTA and CDR2 is FQGTGA. The CDR3 extends over 15 amino acids. With 5 bases clipped from V and 4 bases from J, the junction kept 5 bases outside the gene matches. As DNA, the CDR3 is TGTGCCAGCAGCGCCGGGACAGGGGGCTCAGAGACCCAGTACTTC. Protein sequence: CASSAGTGGSETQYF.

The V call is TRBV14, the J call TRBJ2-1; TRBD1 matches at 8 bases. V trimming: 0 bases; J trimming: 0 bases; junction bases outside the gene matches: 10. Germline V gene sequence: CDR1 SGHDN, CDR2 FVKESK. The CDR3 is 19 amino acids. The CDR3 nucleotides are TGTGCCAGCAGCCAAGATACCAGGGGGCGTCTTGGCTCCTACAATGAGCAGTTCTTC. It is translated as CASSQDTRGRLGSYNEQFF.

This chain joins TRBV7-8 and TRBJ1-2; D unclear. CDR1 and CDR2 from the germline V gene are SGHVS and FQNEAQ. The ends were cut back, 5 bases at V and 0 bases at J, with 13 bases in the middle. This CDR3 contains 15 residues. DNA of the CDR3: TGTGCCAGCAGCCCCCGAGATAGAGCTAACTATGGCTACACCTTC. This translates into CASSPRDRANYGYTF.